The subject of this entry is one TCR beta chain. These data belong to a study of blood T cell repertoires in COVID-19. Study details: COVID-19 samples, acute and convalescent, were from the United States, Italy and Spain.

The assay was immunoSEQ multiplex PCR, and TCRdb's table has in-frame clones only and misses some. The repertoire holds some 110,000 clones, with 84% as singletons. Living in about two dozen US areas, the participants were between roughly 18 and 89 years of age. Input material: PBMCs or T cells enriched from blood (not recorded which). The sequence came from a woman aged 30 to 39 who had recovered from COVID-19.

CDR3 region: CASSLASLVQETQYF. The DNA of the CDR3 is TGCGCCAGCAGCTTGGCTAGTCTCGTGCAAGAGACCCAGTACTTC. V is TRBV5-1 and J is TRBJ2-5; no clear D. Germline V gene sequence: CDR1 SGHRS, CDR2 YFSETQ. Trimming pared 0 bases from V and 2 bases from J, leaving 11 bases between. CDR3 length: 15 residues.